The TCR beta chain described here comes from a study of blood T cell repertoires in COVID-19. At the level of the study: From T cells, B-cell-depleted T cells, or PBMCs came the material, which was cDNA or gDNA.

Recruitment covered roughly 22 US areas and drew participants whose ages spanned about 18 to 90 years. Participant-reported clinical history was the basis for cohort assignment. Source study methods: Estimation of nucleated cell counts was performed using reference gene primer amplification. Sequencing used immunoSEQ multiplex PCR; TCRdb keeps in-frame clones, though not all of them. V and J calls plus clone size are reproduced from that table; the DNA served to infer D and trimming. The sample consists of roughly 230,000 clones, roughly 89% of them appearing once. The receptor was isolated from a woman in her thirties with acute COVID-19. Sequenced: PBMCs or T cells enriched from blood (not recorded which).

CDR3 DNA: TGCGCCAGCAGCCCCCAATCATCGACAGGTAGCCATGGCTACACCTTC. Protein sequence: CASSPQSSTGSHGYTF. This chain joins TRBV4-1 and TRBJ1-2, with D possibly TRBD1 on 6 matching bases. This CDR3 spans 16 amino acids. The germline V gene encodes CDR1 MGHRA and CDR2 YSYEKL. Between the trimmed V and J ends, which lost 4 bases and 6 bases, there was a span of 21 bases.